The TCR beta chain under discussion was sequenced for a study of cytomegalovirus exposure and HLA in healthy donors. Background on the study: Out of about 190 million T cells, an earlier analysis found more than 95 million unique TCR beta sequences in total. Study results and caveats: Being productive about 90% or about 30% of the time was typical of most TCR beta V segments in an earlier analysis. Certain indistinguishable V segments, among them TRBV6-2 and TRBV6-3, were excluded.

Germline lookup yields CDR1 SQVTM and CDR2 ANQGSEA. The CDR3 consists of 15 residues. Trimming removed 1 base at V and 0 bases at J, with 10 bases between. PCR was performed using 60 Vbeta and 13 Jbeta primers. Sequenced by immunoSEQ multiplex PCR; TCRdb stores in-frame clones only, minus some. This table holds about 120,000 clones. With respect to this clone: The antigen remains undetermined.

This chain links TRBV29-1 with TRBJ1-3; tentatively, D is TRBD1 (5 bases). The receptor was derived from a young man in good health and CMV-seronegative. The sequenced sample consisted of PBMCs. This chain's CDR3 is CSVEGTTNSGNTIYF. CDR3 in DNA: TGCAGCGTTGAAGGGACAACCAACTCTGGAAACACCATATATTTT.